The entry that follows covers one TCR beta chain sequence. The target antigen is unknown. The sample is drawn from a study of CXCR3-negative and CXCR3-positive naive CD8 T cells. The CDR3 length is 15 residues. CDR1 is MNHNY, CDR2 SVGAGI, per germline (reference sequence). Study-wide points: Both of the naive subsets showed about the same high diversity, but memory CD8+ cells had much less.

All TRB cDNA libraries came from 5' RACE performed with UMI labels. TCRdb re-called the 5' RACE reads and catalogs CDR3 proteins one per entry, DNA excluded. The listing contains under 45,000 distinct CDR3 sequences. This receptor was taken from a human donor in good health. Some clones in this sample may be carry-over from other donors' samples. The gene calls are TRBV6-6 and TRBJ1-1; TCRdb lists TRBD1, though no DNA is available to test this call. Sequenced material: memory CD8+ T cells from blood. CDR3 residues: CASSYTAPGTGEAFF.